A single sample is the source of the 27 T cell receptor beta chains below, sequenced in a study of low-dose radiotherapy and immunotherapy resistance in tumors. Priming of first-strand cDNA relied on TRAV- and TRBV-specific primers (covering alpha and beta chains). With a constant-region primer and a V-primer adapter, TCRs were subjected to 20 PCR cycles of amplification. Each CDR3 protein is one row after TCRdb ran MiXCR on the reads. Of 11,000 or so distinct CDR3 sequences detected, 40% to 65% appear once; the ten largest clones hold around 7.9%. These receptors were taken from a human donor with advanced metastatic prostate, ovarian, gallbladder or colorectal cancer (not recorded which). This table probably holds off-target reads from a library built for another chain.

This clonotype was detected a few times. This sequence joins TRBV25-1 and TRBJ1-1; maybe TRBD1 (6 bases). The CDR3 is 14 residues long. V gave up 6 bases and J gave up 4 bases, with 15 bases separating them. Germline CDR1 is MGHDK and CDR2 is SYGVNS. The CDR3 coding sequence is TGTGCCAGCAGGCTAGGGGGGGGTGGCACTGAAGCTTTCTTT. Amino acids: CASRLGGGGTEAFF.

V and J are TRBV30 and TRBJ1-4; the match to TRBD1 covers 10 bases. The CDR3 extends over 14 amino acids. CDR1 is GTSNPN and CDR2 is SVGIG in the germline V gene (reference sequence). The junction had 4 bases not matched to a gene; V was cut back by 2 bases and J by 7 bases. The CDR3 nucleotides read TGTGCCTGGAGTAAGACAGGGGGCGGTGAAAAACTGTTTTTT. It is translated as CAWSKTGGGEKLFF.

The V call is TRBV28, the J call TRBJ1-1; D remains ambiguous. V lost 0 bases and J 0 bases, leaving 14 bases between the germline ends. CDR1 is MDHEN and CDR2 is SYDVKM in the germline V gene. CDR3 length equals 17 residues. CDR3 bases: TGTGCCAGCAGTTTATGCCTCAAGTGGGCAATGAACACTGAAGCTTTCTTT. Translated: CASSLCLKWAMNTEAFF.

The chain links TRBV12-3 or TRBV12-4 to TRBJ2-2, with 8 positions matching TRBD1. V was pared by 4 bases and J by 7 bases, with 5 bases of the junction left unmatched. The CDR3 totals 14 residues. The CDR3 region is CASSSGTGFGELFF. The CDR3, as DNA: TGTGCCAGCAGTTCGGGGACAGGTTTCGGGGAGCTGTTTTTT.

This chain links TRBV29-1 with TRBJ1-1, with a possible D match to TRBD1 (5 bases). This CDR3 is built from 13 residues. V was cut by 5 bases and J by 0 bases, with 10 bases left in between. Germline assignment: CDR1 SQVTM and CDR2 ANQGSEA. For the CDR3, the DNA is TGCAGCGTTACCTCAGGGATGAACACTGAAGCTTTCTTT. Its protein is CSVTSGMNTEAFF.

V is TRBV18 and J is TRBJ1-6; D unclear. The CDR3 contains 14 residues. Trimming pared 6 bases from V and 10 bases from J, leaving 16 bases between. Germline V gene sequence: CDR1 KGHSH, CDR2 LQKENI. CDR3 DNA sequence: TGTGCCAGCTCCCCAACGAGGCGGTTATCACCCCTCCACTTT. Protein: CASSPTRRLSPLHF.

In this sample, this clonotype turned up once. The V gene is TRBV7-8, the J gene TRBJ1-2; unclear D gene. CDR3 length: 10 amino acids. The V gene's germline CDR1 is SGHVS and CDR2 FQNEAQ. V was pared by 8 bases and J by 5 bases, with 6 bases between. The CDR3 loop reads CASGVYGYTF. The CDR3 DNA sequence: TGTGCCAGCGGGGTTTATGGCTACACCTTC.

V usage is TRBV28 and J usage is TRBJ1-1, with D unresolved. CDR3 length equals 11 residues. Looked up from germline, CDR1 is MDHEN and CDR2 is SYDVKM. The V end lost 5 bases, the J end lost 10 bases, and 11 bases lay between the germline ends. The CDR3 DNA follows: TGTGCCAGCAGTACCGTGTATCCAGCTTTCTTT. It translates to CASSTVYPAFF.

The CDR3 sequence: CASSLGRDTEAFF. In DNA form, the CDR3 reads TGTGCCAGCAGCTTGGGGCGGGACACTGAAGCTTTCTTT. This chain uses TRBV5-4 with TRBJ1-1; D gene uncertain. This CDR3 contains 13 residues. Germline CDR1 and CDR2: SGHNT and YYREEE (reference sequence). V was shortened by 0 bases and J by 3 bases, with 6 bases between the two germline ends.

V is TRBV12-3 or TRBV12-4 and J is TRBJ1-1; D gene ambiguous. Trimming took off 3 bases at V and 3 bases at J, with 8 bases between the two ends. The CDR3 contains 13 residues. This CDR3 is CASSFRFDTEAFF. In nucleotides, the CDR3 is TGTGCCAGCAGTTTCAGGTTCGACACTGAAGCTTTCTTT.

The CDR3: CASSQFPGRGYTF. CDR3 nucleotides: TGTGCCAGCAGCCAATTTCCCGGACGGGGCTACACCTTC. The chain uses TRBV14 and TRBJ1-2; D is ambiguous. V dropped 2 bases and J dropped 8 bases, with 12 bases sitting between them. This CDR3 is 13 amino acids long. The germline gives CDR1 SGHDN, CDR2 FVKESK.

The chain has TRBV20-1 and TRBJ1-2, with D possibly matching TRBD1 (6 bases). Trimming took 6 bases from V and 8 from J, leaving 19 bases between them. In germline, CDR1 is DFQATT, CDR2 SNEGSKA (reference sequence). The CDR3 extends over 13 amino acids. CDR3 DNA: TGCAGTGCGAGTGAATCCACAGGGAACGGCTACACCTTC. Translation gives CSASESTGNGYTF.

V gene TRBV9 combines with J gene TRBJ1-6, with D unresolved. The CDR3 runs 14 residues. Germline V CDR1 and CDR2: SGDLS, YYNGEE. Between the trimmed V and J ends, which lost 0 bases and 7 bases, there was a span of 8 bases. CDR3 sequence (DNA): TGTGCCAGCAGCGTAGCTCGGGAGAATTCACCCCTCCACTTT. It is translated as CASSVARENSPLHF. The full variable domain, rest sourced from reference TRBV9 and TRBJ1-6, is DSGVTQTPKHLITATGQRVTLRCSPRSGDLSVYWYQQSLDQGLQFLIQYYNGEERAKGNILERFSAQQFPDLHSELNLSSLELGDSALYFCASSVARENSPLHFGNGTRLTVT.

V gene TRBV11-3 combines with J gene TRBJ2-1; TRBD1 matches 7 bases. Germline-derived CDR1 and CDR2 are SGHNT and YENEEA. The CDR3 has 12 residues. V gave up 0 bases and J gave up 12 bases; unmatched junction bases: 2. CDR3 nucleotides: TGTGCCAGCAGCTTAGATAACAGGGGGCAGTTCTTC. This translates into CASSLDNRGQFF.

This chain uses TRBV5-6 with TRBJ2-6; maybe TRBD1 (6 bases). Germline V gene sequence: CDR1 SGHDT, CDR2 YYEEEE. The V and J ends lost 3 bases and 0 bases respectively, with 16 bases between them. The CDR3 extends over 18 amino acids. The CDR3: CASSWAWGQASGANVLTF. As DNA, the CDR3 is TGTGCCAGCAGCTGGGCGTGGGGACAAGCCTCTGGGGCCAACGTCCTGACTTTC.

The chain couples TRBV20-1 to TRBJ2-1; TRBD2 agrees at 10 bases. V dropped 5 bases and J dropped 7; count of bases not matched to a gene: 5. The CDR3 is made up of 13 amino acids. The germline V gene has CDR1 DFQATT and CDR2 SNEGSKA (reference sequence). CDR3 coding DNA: TGCAGTGCTCTAGCGGGAGTTCAGAATGAGCAGTTCTTC. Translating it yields CSALAGVQNEQFF.

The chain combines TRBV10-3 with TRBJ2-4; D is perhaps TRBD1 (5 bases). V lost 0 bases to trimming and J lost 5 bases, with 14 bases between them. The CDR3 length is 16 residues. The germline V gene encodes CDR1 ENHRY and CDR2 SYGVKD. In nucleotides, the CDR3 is TGTGCCATCAGTGAGTCCTCCCCCCCGACAGAAAACATTCAGTACTTC. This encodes CAISESSPPTENIQYF.

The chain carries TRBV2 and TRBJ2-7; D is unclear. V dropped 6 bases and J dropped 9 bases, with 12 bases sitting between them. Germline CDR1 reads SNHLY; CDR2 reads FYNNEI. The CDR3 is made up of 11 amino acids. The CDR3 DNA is TGTGCCAGCAGCCAGCTCACGGGGCAGTACTTC. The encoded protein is CASSQLTGQYF.

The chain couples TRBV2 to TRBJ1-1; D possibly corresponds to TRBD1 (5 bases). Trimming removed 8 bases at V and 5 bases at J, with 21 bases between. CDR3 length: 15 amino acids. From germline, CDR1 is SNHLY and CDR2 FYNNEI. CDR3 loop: CASGRKGLVETEAFF. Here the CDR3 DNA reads TGTGCCAGCGGGCGTAAGGGGCTAGTCGAGACTGAAGCTTTCTTT.

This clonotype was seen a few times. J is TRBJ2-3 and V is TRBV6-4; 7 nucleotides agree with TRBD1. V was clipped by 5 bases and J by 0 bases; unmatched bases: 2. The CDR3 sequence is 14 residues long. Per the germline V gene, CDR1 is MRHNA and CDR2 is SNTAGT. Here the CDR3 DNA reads TGTGCCAGCAGTAGACAGGGAAGCACAGATACGCAGTATTTT. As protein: CASSRQGSTDTQYF.

The CDR3 loop reads CASSASNRNTIYF. CDR3 sequence (DNA): TGTGCCAGCAGTGCCTCTAATCGAAACACCATATATTTT. This chain joins TRBV28 and TRBJ1-3; D not certain. Trimming pared 5 bases from V and 5 bases from J, leaving 10 bases between. CDR1 is MDHEN, CDR2 SYDVKM, per germline. The CDR3 consists of 13 residues.

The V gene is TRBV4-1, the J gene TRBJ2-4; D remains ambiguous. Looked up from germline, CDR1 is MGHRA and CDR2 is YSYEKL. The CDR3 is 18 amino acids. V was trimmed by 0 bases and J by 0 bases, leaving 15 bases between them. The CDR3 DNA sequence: TGCGCCAGCAGCCAAGACGGTATGGCAGATCTAGCCAAAAACATTCAGTACTTC. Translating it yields CASSQDGMADLAKNIQYF.

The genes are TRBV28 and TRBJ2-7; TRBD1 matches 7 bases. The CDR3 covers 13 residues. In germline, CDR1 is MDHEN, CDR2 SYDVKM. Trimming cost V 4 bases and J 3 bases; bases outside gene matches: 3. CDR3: CASSSGQDYEQYF. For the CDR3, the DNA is TGTGCCAGCAGTTCCGGACAGGACTACGAGCAGTACTTC. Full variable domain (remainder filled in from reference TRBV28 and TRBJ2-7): DVKVTQSSRYLVKRTGEKVFLECVQDMDHENMFWYRQDPGLGLRLIYFSYDVKMKEKGDIPEGYSVSREKKERFSLILESASTNQTSMYLCASSSGQDYEQYFGPGTRLTVT.

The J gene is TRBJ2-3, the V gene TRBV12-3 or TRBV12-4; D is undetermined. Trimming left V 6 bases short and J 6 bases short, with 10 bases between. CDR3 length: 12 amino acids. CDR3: CASRTPGDTQYF. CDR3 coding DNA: TGTGCCAGCAGGACCCCTGGGGATACGCAGTATTTT.

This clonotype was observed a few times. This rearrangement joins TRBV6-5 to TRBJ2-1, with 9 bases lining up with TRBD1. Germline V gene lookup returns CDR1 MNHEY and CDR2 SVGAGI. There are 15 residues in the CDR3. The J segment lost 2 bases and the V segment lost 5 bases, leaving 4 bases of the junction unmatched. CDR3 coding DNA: TGTGCCAGCAGTCCCGGACAGGGGACCTACAATGAGCAGTTCTTC. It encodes CASSPGQGTYNEQFF.

CDR3 sequence: CASSPPGVNIQYF. CDR3 sequence (DNA): TGTGCCAGCTCACCACCGGGGGTAAACATTCAGTACTTC. The rearrangement links TRBV18 to TRBJ2-4, with D perhaps TRBD1 or TRBD2 (5 bases each). This CDR3 has 13 amino acids. Trimming took off 0 bases at V and 6 bases at J, with 6 bases between the two ends. Germline CDR1 is KGHSH and CDR2 is LQKENI.

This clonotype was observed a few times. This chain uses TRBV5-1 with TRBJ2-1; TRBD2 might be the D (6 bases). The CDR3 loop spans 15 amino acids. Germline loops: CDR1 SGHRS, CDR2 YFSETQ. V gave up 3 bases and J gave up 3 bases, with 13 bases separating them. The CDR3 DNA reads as TGCGCCAGCAGCTCCGGTGGGGGGATCTACAATGAGCAGTTCTTC. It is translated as CASSSGGGIYNEQFF.